This TCR beta chain was captured by sequencing in a study of CD8 T cells in Susac syndrome. General study results and limits: The study acknowledged a relatively small number of individuals in its TCR sequencing and HLA analysis.

As for this clonotype: The antigen is not known.

V lost 1 base, J lost 6 bases, and 10 bases lay in between. Germline values: CDR1 LGHDT, CDR2 YNNKEL (reference sequence). The CDR3 covers 14 residues. The RNA, about 0.45 to 1 ug, was put through reverse transcription using random hexamers. TCR beta CDR3 was amplified by immunoSEQ covering 54 Vbeta and 13 Jbeta. TCRdb processed the immunoSEQ multiplex PCR reads anew with MiXCR; each CDR3 protein has one entry. The data show 350,000 to 550,000 distinct CDR3 sequences, approximately 85% seen once. Each multiple sclerosis control was a treatment-naive patient with relapsing-remitting disease that was either stable or active. The authors negatively isolated CD8+ and CD4+ T cells and FACS-enriched TEMRA cells.

The chain carries TRBV3-1 and TRBJ2-1, with D possibly TRBD2 on 6 matching bases. Sequencing input: CD8+ T cells from PBMCs. The receptor was isolated from a human donor with multiple sclerosis. The CDR3 is CASSQALGGNEQFF. The CDR3 DNA reads as TGTGCCAGCAGCCAAGCTTTGGGAGGCAATGAGCAGTTCTTC.